A selection of T cell receptor beta chains follows, all from one sample in a study of beta chain features in type 1 diabetes. Profiling relied on immunoSEQ multiplex PCR, and the TCRdb table lists in-frame clones only, not all of them. The sample has more than 85,000 clones; less than 40% are singletons. Input material: stem cell memory CD4+ T cells from blood. These receptors were obtained from a woman aged 18-29 years in good health. CDR3s include the opening cysteine and the closing phenylalanine or tryptophan. D genes are given only for firm matches. Clone size, where shown, is once, few, many, or a class for clones that have expanded.

>TRBV9|TRBJ1-6|TRBD1|NA
CASSGEQGSYNSPLHF
>TRBV5-1|TRBJ2-5|NA|NA
CASSFNSPSTLLQETQYF
>TRBV5-8|TRBJ1-2|NA|NA
CASSFYSLYGYTF
>TRBV29-1|TRBJ2-1|TRBD2|NA
CSVEGGLAGPRGNEQFF
>TRBV5-6|TRBJ1-1|NA|NA
CASSGLGQGGTEAFF
>TRBV28|TRBJ1-1|NA|NA
CASSLLGRGLTRSTEAFF
>TRBV7-2|TRBJ2-7|NA|NA
CASSLAVVSYEQYF
>TRBV28|TRBJ2-7|TRBD2|NA
CASSFGGEDYEQYF
>TRBV2|TRBJ1-2|TRBD1|NA
CASGLGTGVGGYTF
>TRBV6-6|TRBJ1-2|NA|NA
CASRREQVFYGYTF
>TRBV30|TRBJ2-7|TRBD1|NA
CAWSAGTEWEQYF
>TRBV29-1|TRBJ1-6|TRBD1|NA
CSVRGQDGSPLHF
>TRBV29-1|TRBJ1-1|TRBD1|few
CSVASRDSALNTEAFF
>TRBV7-9|TRBJ2-4|NA|NA
CASSSDRAWPKNIQYF
>TRBV5-1|TRBJ1-5|TRBD1|few
CASSLGDSRNQPQHF
>TRBV21-1|TRBJ2-1|NA|few
CASSKGLAGGSSYNEQFF
>TRBV18|TRBJ1-2|NA|NA
CASSPTLQGLANYGYTF
>TRBV27|TRBJ2-5|NA|once
CASSLLDGGRRRAQYF
>TRBV4-3|TRBJ1-3|NA|NA
CASSPGIAGNTIYF
>TRBV28|TRBJ1-2|NA|NA
CASIVTGVNYGYTF
>TRBV19|TRBJ1-1|NA|few
CASSAFNTEAFF
>TRBV5-1|TRBJ2-1|NA|few
CASSLEGGGRDEQFF
>TRBV6-5|TRBJ2-1|NA|NA
CASSYAGLRYNEQFF
>TRBV28|TRBJ1-2|TRBD1|few
CASRGQTYGYTF
>TRBV19|TRBJ2-1|TRBD2|NA
CASSIRLAGDEQFF
>TRBV7-8|TRBJ1-1|NA|few
CASSFPGQRAFF
>TRBV11-2|TRBJ1-1|NA|NA
CASSFGSTPPTEAFF
>TRBV7-2|TRBJ1-2|NA|NA
CASSLDSDNYGYTF
>TRBV27|TRBJ1-2|TRBD1|NA
CASSYSGTGWVYGYTF
>TRBV29-1|TRBJ2-5|TRBD2|few
CSVGIIAGAGGETQYF
>TRBV28|TRBJ2-3|TRBD2|few
CASSPYPGTSGSKGTDTQYF
>TRBV14|TRBJ2-1|NA|few
CASSQIGRATYNEQFF
>TRBV5-1|NA|TRBD1|NA
CASSGTGQTYEQYF
>TRBV7-3|TRBJ2-5|NA|few
CASSLTFRTEQYF
>TRBV11-2|TRBJ2-3|TRBD1|few
CASSIRQGYTDTQYF
>TRBV27|TRBJ1-2|NA|NA
CASSAWGPPGRGYTF
>TRBV7-9|TRBJ1-1|NA|NA
CASTPTGGPNTEAFF
>TRBV25-1|TRBJ2-2|NA|NA
CASSERANTGELFF